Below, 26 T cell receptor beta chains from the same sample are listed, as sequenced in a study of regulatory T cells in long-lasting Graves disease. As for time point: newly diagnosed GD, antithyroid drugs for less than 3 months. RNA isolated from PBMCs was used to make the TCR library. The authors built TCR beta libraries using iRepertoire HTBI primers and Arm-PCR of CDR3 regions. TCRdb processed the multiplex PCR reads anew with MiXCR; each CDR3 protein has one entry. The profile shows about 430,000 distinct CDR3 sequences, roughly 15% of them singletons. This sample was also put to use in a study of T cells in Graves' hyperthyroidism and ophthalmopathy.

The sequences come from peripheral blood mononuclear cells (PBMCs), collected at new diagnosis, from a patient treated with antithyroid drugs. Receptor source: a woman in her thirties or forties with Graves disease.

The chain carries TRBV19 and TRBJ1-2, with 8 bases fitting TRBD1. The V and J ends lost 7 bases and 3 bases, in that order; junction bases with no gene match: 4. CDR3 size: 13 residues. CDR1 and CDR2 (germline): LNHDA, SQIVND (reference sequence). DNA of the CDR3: TGTGCCAGTACAGGGGGCCCCTACTATGGCTACACCTTC. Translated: CASTGGPYYGYTF.

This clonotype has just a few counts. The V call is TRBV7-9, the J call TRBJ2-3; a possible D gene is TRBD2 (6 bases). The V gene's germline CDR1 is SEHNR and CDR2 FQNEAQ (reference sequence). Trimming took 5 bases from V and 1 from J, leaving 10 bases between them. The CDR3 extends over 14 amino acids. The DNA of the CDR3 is TGTGCCAGCAGCCCCGGGAGTGGCACAGATACGCAGTATTTT. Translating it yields CASSPGSGTDTQYF.

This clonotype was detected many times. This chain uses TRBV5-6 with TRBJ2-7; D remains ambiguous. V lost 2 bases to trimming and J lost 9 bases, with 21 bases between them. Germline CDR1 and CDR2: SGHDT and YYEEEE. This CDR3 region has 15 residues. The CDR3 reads CASSFRGHSYDGQYF. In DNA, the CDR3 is TGTGCCAGCAGCTTTCGAGGCCATTCCTACGACGGGCAGTACTTC. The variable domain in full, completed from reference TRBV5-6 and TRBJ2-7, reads DAGVTQSPTHLIKTRGQQVTLRCSPKSGHDTVSWYQQALGQGPQFIFQYYEEEERQRGNFPDRFSGHQFPNYSSELNVNALLLGDSALYLCASSFRGHSYDGQYFGPGTRLTVT.

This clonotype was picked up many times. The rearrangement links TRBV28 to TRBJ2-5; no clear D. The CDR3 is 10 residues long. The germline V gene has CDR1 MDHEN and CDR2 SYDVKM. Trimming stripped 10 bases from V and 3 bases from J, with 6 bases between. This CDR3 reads CATREETQYF. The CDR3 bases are TGTGCCACCCGGGAAGAGACCCAGTACTTC. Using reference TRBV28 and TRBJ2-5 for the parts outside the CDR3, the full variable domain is DVKVTQSSRYLVKRTGEKVFLECVQDMDHENMFWYRQDPGLGLRLIYFSYDVKMKEKGDIPEGYSVSREKKERFSLILESASTNQTSMYLCATREETQYFGPGTRLLVL.

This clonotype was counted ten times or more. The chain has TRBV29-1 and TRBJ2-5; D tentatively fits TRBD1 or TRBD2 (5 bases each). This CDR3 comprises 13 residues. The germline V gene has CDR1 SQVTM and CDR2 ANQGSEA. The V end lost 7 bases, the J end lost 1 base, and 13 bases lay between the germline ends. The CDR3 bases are TGCAGCGCATCCCGGGACCTCCAAGAGACCCAGTACTTC. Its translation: CSASRDLQETQYF.

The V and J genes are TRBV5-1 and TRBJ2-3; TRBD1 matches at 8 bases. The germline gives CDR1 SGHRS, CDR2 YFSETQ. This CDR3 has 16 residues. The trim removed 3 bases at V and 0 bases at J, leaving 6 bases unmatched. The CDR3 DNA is TGCGCCAGCAGCTCCCGGACAGGGATTAGCACAGATACGCAGTATTTT. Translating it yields CASSSRTGISTDTQYF. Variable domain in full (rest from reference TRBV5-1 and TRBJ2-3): KAGVTQTPRYLIKTRGQQVTLSCSPISGHRSVSWYQQTPGQGLQFLFEYFSETQRNKGNFPGRFSGRQFSNSRSEMNVSTLELGDSALYLCASSSRTGISTDTQYFGPGTRLTVL.

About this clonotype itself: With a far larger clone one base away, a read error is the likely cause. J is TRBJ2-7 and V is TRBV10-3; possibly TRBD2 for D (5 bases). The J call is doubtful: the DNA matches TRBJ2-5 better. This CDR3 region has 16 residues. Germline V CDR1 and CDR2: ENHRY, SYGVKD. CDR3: CAIQGLVASKEVTQYF. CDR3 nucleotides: TGTGCCATCCAAGGGTTGGTAGCGTCCAAGGAGGTGACCCAGTACTTC.

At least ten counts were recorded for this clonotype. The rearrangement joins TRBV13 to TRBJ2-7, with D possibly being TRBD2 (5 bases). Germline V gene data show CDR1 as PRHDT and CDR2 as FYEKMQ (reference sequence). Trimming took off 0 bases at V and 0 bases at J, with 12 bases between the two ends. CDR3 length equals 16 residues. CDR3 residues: CASSLGAGRSSYEQYF. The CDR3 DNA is TGTGCCAGCAGCTTAGGGGCGGGCCGGAGCTCCTACGAGCAGTACTTC.

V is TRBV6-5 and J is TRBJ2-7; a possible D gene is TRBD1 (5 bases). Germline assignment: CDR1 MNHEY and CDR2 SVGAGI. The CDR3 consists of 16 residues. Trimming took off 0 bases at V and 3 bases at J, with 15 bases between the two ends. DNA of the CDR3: TGTGCCAGCAGTTACTCTGTTTTGGGGCTCGGCTACGAGCAGTACTTC. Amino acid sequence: CASSYSVLGLGYEQYF.

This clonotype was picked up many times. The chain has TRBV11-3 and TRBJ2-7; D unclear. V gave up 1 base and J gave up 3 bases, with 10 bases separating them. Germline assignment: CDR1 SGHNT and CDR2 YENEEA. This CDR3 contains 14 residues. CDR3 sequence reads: CASSLGVRFYEQYF. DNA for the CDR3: TGTGCCAGCAGCTTAGGAGTCCGATTCTACGAGCAGTACTTC.

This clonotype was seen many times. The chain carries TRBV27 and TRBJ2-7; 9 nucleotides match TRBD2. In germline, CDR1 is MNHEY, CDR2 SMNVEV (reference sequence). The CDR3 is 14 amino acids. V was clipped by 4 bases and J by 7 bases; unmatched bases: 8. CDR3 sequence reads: CASSSVAGAGEQYF. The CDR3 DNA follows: TGTGCCAGCAGTTCGGTAGCGGGAGCCGGAGAGCAGTACTTC.

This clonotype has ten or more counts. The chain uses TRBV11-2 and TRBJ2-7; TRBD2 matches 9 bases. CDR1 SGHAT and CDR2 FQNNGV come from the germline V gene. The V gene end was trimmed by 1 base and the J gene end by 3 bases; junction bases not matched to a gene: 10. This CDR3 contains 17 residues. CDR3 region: CASSLAPQTSGFYEQYF. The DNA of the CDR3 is TGTGCCAGCAGCTTAGCCCCCCAGACTAGCGGATTCTACGAGCAGTACTTC.

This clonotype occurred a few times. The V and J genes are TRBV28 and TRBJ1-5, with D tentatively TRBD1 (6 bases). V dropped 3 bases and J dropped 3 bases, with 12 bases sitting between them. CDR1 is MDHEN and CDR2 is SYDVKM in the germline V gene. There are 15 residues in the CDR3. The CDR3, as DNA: TGTGCCAGCAGTTTCTTCGGACAGTACAATCAGCCCCAGCATTTT. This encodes CASSFFGQYNQPQHF. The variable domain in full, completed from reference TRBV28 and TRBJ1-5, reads DVKVTQSSRYLVKRTGEKVFLECVQDMDHENMFWYRQDPGLGLRLIYFSYDVKMKEKGDIPEGYSVSREKKERFSLILESASTNQTSMYLCASSFFGQYNQPQHFGDGTRLSIL.

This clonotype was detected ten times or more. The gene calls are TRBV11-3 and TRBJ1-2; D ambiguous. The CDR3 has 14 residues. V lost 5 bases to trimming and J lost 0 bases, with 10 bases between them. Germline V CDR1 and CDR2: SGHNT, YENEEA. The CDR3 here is CASSPGRANYGYTF. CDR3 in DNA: TGTGCCAGCAGCCCGGGTCGAGCTAACTATGGCTACACCTTC.

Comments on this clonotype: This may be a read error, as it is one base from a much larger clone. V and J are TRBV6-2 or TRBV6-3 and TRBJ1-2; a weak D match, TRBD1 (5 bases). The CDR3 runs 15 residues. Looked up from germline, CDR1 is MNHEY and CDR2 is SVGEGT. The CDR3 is CANSPPGLFFGGYTF. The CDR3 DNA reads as TGTGCCAACAGTCCCCCGGGACTCTTTTTTGGGGGCTACACCTTC.

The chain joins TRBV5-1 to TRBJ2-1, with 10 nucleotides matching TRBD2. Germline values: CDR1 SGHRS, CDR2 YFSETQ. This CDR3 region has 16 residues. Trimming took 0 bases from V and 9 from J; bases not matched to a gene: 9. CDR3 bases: TGCGCCAGCAGCTTGGCTCGGGGAGCGGGAGGGCTTGAGCAGTTCTTC. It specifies CASSLARGAGGLEQFF.

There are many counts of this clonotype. Here the CDR3 reads CASSLGIGELFF. The CDR3 DNA follows: TGTGCCAGCAGTTTAGGGATCGGGGAGCTGTTTTTT. The chain employs TRBV12-3 or TRBV12-4 and TRBJ2-2; no reliable D call. The CDR3 contains 12 residues. With 1 base removed from V and 7 bases from J, the gap between germline ends came to 4 bases.

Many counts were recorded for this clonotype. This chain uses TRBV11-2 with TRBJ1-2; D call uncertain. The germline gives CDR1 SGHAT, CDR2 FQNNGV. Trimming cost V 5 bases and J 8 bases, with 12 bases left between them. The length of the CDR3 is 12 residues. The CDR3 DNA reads TGTGCCAGCAGCCCCGGGTTGTCGGGCTACACCTTC. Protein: CASSPGLSGYTF.

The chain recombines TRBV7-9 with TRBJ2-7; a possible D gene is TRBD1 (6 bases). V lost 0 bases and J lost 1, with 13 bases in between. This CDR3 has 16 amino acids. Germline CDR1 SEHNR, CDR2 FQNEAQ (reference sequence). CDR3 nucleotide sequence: TGTGCCAGCAGCTTAGCGCTGGCAGGGGCGTCCTACGAGCAGTACTTC. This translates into CASSLALAGASYEQYF.

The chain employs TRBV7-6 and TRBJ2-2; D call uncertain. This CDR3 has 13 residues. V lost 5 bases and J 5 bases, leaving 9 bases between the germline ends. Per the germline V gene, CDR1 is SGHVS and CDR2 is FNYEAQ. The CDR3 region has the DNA TGTGCCAGCAGCAGAACCGGGACCGGGGAGCTGTTTTTT. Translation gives CASSRTGTGELFF.

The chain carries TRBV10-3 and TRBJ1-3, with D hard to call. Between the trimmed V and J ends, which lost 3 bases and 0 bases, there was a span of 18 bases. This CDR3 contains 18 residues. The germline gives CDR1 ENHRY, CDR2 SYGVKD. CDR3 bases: TGTGCCATCAGTGAAAGTATCCGAGGTCCGAGCTCTGGAAACACCATATATTTT. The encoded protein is CAISESIRGPSSGNTIYF.

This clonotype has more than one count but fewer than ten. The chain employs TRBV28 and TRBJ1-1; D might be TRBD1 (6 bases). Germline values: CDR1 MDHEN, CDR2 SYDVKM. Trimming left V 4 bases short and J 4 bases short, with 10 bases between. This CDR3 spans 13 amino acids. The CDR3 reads CASSSGQLTEAFF. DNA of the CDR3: TGTGCCAGCAGTTCCGGACAGCTCACTGAAGCTTTCTTT.

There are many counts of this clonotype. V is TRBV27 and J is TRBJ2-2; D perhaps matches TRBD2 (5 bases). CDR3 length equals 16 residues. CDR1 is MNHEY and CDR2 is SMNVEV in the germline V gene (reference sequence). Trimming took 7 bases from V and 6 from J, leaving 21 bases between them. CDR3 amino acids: CASTLGGLARPGELFF. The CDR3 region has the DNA TGTGCCAGCACCCTAGGCGGGCTAGCTCGCCCCGGGGAGCTGTTTTTT.

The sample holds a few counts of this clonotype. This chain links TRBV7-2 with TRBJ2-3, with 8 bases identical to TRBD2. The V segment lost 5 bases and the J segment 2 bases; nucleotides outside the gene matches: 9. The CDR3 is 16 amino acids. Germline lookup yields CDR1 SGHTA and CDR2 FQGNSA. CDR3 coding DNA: TGTGCCAGCAGCCGTACTAGCGGAGGCCCCACAGATACGCAGTATTTT. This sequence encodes CASSRTSGGPTDTQYF.

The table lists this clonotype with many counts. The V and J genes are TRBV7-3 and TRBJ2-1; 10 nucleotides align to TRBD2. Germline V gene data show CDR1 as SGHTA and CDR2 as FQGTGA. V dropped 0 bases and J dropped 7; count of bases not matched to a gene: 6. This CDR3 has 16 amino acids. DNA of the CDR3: TGTGCCAGCAGCTTAACGGCTAGCGGGAGCCCGAATGAGCAGTTCTTC. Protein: CASSLTASGSPNEQFF.

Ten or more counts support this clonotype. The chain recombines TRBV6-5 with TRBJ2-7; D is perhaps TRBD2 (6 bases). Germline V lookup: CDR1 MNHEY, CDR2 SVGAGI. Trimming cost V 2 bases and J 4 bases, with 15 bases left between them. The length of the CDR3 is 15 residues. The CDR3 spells CASSYKRAGSYEQYF. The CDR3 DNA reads TGTGCCAGCAGTTACAAGCGGGCGGGGAGTTACGAGCAGTACTTC.